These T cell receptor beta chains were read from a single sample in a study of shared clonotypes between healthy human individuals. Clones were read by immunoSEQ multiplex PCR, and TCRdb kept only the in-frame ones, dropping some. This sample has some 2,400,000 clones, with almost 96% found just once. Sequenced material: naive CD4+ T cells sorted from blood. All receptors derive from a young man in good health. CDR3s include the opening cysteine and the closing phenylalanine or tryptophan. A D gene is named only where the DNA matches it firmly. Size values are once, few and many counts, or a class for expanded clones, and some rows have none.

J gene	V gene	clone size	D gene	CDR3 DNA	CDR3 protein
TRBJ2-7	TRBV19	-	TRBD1	TGTGCCAGTAGTTCACAGGGGGCAACGTCCTACGAGCAGTACTTC	CASSSQGATSYEQYF
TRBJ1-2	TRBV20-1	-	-	TGCAGATTGCAGCCTAGCGGCTACACCTTC	CRLQPSGYTF
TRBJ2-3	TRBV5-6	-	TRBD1	TGTGCCAGCAGCGGGGACAGGGGGTTGGATACGCAGTATTTT	CASSGDRGLDTQYF
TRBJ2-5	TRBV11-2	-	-	TGTGCCAGCAGCCAAGGAGGCCAAGAGACCCAGTACTTC	CASSQGGQETQYF
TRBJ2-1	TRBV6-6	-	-	TGTGCCAGCAAGGCGGGCGGGGCCAATGAGCAGTTCTTC	CASKAGGANEQFF
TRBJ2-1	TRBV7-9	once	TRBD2	TGTGCCAGCAGCGTAGGACTAGCGGAGACGGGTGAGCAGTTCTTC	CASSVGLAETGEQFF
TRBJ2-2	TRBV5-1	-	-	TGCGCCAGTAGCATGGGACTGTCGAACACCGGGGAGCTGTTTTTT	CASSMGLSNTGELFF
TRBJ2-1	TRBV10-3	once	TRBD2	TGTGCCATCACGAGACTAGCGGGAGGGTACAATGAGCAGTTCTTC	CAITRLAGGYNEQFF
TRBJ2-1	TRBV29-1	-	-	TGCAGCGTCCCGACTAGAAGTGAGCAGTTCTTC	CSVPTRSEQFF
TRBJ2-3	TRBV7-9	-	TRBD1	TGTGCCAGCAGCCGGACAGGGGGAGAGGGGACGCAGTATTTT	CASSRTGGEGTQYF
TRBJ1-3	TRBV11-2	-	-	TGTGCCAGCAGCTCCCTTTCGGGCTTCGGCTCTGGAAACACCATATATTTT	CASSSLSGFGSGNTIYF
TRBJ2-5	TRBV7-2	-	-	TGTGCCAGCAGGCACCGCGCGGGACCGGGGGAGACCCAGTACTTC	CASRHRAGPGETQYF
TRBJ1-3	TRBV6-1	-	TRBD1	TGTGCCAGCAGAAAACCGGGACAGGGGTACACCATATATTTT	CASRKPGQGYTIYF
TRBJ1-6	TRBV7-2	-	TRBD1	TGTGCCAGCAGTTCGGCCGGGACAGGGTATTCACCCCTCCACTTT	CASSSAGTGYSPLHF
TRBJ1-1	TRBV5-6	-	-	TGTGCCAGCAGCGGGGAGGGGAGGGCGAACACTGAAGCTTTCTTT	CASSGEGRANTEAFF
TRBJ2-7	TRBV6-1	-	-	TGTGCCAGCAGTGAAAAGTCACTGGGGGCTCCCGAGCAGTACTTC	CASSEKSLGAPEQYF
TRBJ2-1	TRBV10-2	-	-	TGCGCCAGCACGACTTACAATGAGCAGTTCTTC	CASTTYNEQFF
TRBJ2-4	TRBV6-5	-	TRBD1	TGTGCCAGCAGTCCGACAGGGGGCAGCAAAAACATTCAGTACTTC	CASSPTGGSKNIQYF
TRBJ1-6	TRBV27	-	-	TGTGCCAGCAGTTTAGGCCAGTATAATTCACCCCTCCACTTT	CASSLGQYNSPLHF
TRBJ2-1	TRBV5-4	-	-	TGTGCCAGCAGCCCGGGCGGCGGTGCGGTGGAGCAGTTCTTC	CASSPGGGAVEQFF
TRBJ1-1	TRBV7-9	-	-	TGTGCCAGCAGCTTCGGAGAGAACACTGAAGCTTTCTTT	CASSFGENTEAFF
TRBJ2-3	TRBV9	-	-	TGTGCCAGCAGCCTAGAAATGGGAAATACGCAGTATTTT	CASSLEMGNTQYF
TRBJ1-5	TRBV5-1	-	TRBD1	TGCGCCAGCAGCCCCGGACAGGGGGGATGGGGCAATCAGCCCCAGCATTTT	CASSPGQGGWGNQPQHF
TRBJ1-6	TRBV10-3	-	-	TGTGCCATCAGTGAGTCCCCAGATTCACCCCTCCACTTT	CAISESPDSPLHF
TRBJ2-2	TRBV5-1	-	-	TGCGCCAGCAGCTTGGGACAGCCCACGAACACCGGGGAGCTGTTTTTT	CASSLGQPTNTGELFF
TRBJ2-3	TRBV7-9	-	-	TGTGCCAGCAGCTCGGGACTCAGCACAGATACGCAGTATTTT	CASSSGLSTDTQYF
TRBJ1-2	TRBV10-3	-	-	TGTGCCATCAGTGTGAGTGGGGCAGCCATCTACACCTTC	CAISVSGAAIYTF
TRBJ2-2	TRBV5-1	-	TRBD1	TGCGCCAGCAGCTTGGCGCCACAGGGGTTAACCGGGGAGCTGTTTTTT	CASSLAPQGLTGELFF
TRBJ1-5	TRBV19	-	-	TGTGCCAGTAGTATAGATACCCCAGGGAATCAGCCCCAGCATTTT	CASSIDTPGNQPQHF
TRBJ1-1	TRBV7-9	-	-	TGTGCCAGCAGGTCCGGACCGACTGAAGCTTTCTTT	CASRSGPTEAFF
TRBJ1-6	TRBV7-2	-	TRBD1	TGTGCCAGCAGCCTACGGCCGGGACAGGGACAATATAATTCACCCCTCCACTTT	CASSLRPGQGQYNSPLHF
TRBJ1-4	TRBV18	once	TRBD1	TGTGCCAGCTCACCCGACAGGGTGACGACTAATGAAAAACTGTTTTTT	CASSPDRVTTNEKLFF
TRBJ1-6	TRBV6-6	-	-	TGTGCCAGCAGTTTGGTACAGTATAATTCACCCCTCCACTTT	CASSLVQYNSPLHF
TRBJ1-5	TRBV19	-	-	TGTGCCAGTAGTATAGAGGACAGTTTCAATCAGCCCCAGCATTTT	CASSIEDSFNQPQHF
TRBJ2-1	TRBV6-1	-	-	TGTGCCAGCAGCGAGCAGGGAGGTGGGTACAATGAGCAGTTCTTC	CASSEQGGGYNEQFF
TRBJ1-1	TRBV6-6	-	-	TGTGCCAGCACTCCACCGACAGAGCCACCGGAAGCTTTCTTT	CASTPPTEPPEAFF
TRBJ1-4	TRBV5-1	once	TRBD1	TGCGCCATCCTAGGAAACCGGGACAGGGGGGCCACTAATGAAAAACTGTTTTTT	CAILGNRDRGATNEKLFF
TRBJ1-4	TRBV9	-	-	TGTGCCAGCAGCCCCATGGGGCAGGGAGGGGAAAAACTGTTTTTT	CASSPMGQGGEKLFF
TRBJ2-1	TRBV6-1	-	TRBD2	TGTGCCAGCAGGCTTAGCGGGGGCTCCTACAATGAGCAGTTCTTC	CASRLSGGSYNEQFF
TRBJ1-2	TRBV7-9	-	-	TGTGCCAGCAGCCCCGAACAGGGATTGGCTAACTATGGCTACACCTTC	CASSPEQGLANYGYTF
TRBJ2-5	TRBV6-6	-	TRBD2	TGTGCCAGCAGAAGCCTAGCGGGGGGGCCGGGGACCCAGTACTTC	CASRSLAGGPGTQYF
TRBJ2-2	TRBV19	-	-	TGTGCCAGTACCGGGGTGCGCGCGAACACCGGGGAGCTGTTTTTT	CASTGVRANTGELFF
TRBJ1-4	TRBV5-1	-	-	TGCGCCAGCAGCGAGCAGGGGTTTAATGAAAAACTGTTTTTT	CASSEQGFNEKLFF
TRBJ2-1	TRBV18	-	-	TGTGCCAGCTCACCCCCGGAATGGGCCTCTCCCTACAATGAGCAGTTCTTC	CASSPPEWASPYNEQFF
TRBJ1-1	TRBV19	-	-	TGTGCCAGTATTGGGACACCCATCCCTGAAGCTTTCTTT	CASIGTPIPEAFF
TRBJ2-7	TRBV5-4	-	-	TGTGCCAGCAGCTTGGGGGGGACATCCCCCTACGAGCAGTACTTC	CASSLGGTSPYEQYF
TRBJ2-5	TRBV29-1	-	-	TGCAGCGTTGAAAGGAGTCAGAAAGAGACCCAGTACTTC	CSVERSQKETQYF
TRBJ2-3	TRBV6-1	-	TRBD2	TGTGCCAGCTTACGCGGGGGGGCCTTAGATACGCAGTATTTT	CASLRGGALDTQYF
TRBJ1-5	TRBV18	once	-	TGTGCCAGCTCACCGCGGGGCGGTGGTGTGGCCCAGCATTTT	CASSPRGGGVAQHF
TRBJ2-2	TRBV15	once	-	TGTGCCACCAGCAGGGATACCGGGGAGCTGTTTTTT	CATSRDTGELFF
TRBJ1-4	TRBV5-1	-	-	TGCGCCAGCAGGCGGGGTCAGGACTTTGGAAAACTGTTTTTT	CASRRGQDFGKLFF
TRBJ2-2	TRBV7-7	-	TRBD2	TGTGCTAGCAGCCCGGCTAGCGGGAGGACCGGGGAGCTGTTTTTT	CASSPASGRTGELFF
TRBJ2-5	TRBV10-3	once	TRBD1	TGTGCCACCACTGGACAGGGAGGTTGGGAGACCCAGTACTTC	CATTGQGGWETQYF
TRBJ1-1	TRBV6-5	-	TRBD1	TGTGCCAGCACCAGGAGTACAGGGGAGAACACTGAAGCTTTCTTT	CASTRSTGENTEAFF
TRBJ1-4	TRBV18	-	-	TGTGCCAGCTCACCAGCCCGACTAAATGAAAAACTGTTTTTT	CASSPARLNEKLFF
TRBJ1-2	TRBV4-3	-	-	TGCGCCAGCAGCCGCGGACAGTTCCCCTATGGCTACACCTTC	CASSRGQFPYGYTF
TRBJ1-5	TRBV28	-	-	TGTGCCAGCAGTAAGTTCTATAGCAATCAGCCCCAGCATTTT	CASSKFYSNQPQHF